A selection of T cell receptor beta chains follows, all from one sample in a study of T cell responses to AZD1222 COVID-19 vaccine. Produced via immunoSEQ multiplex PCR; TCRdb's table is partial and in-frame only. The sample holds about 150,000 clones; under 95% are singletons and the top ten take about 20%. The sequencing used peripheral blood, collected on day 0 of AZD1222 vaccination. These receptor sequences come from an adult in good health. CDR3s include the opening cysteine and the closing phenylalanine or tryptophan. D genes are given only for firm matches. Clone size is shown for a subset of rows, as once, few, many or a class of expanded clone.

v_gene: TRBV4-1; j_gene: TRBJ1-5; d_gene: -; abundance: -; CDR3aa: CASSPRERQPQHF; CDR3nt: TGCGCCAGCAGCCCTCGAGAGAGACAGCCCCAGCATTTT
v_gene: TRBV29-1; j_gene: TRBJ1-4; d_gene: TRBD1; abundance: -; CDR3aa: CSVGDRPTNEKLFF; CDR3nt: TGCAGCGTTGGGGACAGGCCAACTAATGAAAAACTGTTTTTT
v_gene: TRBV11-3; j_gene: TRBJ2-7; d_gene: TRBD2; abundance: -; CDR3aa: CASSYLAGIRSYEQYF; CDR3nt: TGTGCCAGCAGCTACTTAGCGGGAATCCGCTCCTACGAGCAGTACTTC
v_gene: TRBV6-4; j_gene: TRBJ1-2; d_gene: -; abundance: -; CDR3aa: CASSLGWGYGYTF; CDR3nt: TGTGCCAGCTCGCTCGGGTGGGGGTATGGCTACACCTTC
v_gene: TRBV5-1; j_gene: TRBJ1-1; d_gene: TRBD1; abundance: -; CDR3aa: CASSPGTGIMNTEAFF; CDR3nt: TGCGCCAGCAGCCCCGGGACAGGGATTATGAACACTGAAGCTTTCTTT
v_gene: TRBV9; j_gene: TRBJ2-2; d_gene: -; abundance: -; CDR3aa: CASSVEGSDTGELFF; CDR3nt: TGTGCCAGCAGCGTAGAGGGGTCGGACACCGGGGAGCTGTTTTTT
v_gene: TRBV6-5; j_gene: TRBJ2-1; d_gene: TRBD2; abundance: -; CDR3aa: CASSLAGGPSNEQFF; CDR3nt: TGTGCCAGCAGCCTAGCGGGAGGGCCTTCCAATGAGCAGTTCTTC
v_gene: TRBV3-1/TRBV3-2; j_gene: TRBJ1-3; d_gene: -; abundance: once; CDR3aa: CASSQDRLSGNTIYF; CDR3nt: TGTGCCAGCAGCCAGGACAGACTCTCTGGAAACACCATATATTTT
v_gene: TRBV27; j_gene: TRBJ1-4; d_gene: TRBD1; abundance: -; CDR3aa: CASSILPGTGHEKLFF; CDR3nt: TGTGCCAGCAGTATATTACCCGGGACAGGGCATGAAAAACTGTTTTTT
v_gene: TRBV11-2; j_gene: TRBJ2-5; d_gene: TRBD1; abundance: -; CDR3aa: CASSPGQGQETQYF; CDR3nt: TGTGCCAGCAGCCCGGGACAGGGCCAAGAGACCCAGTACTTC
v_gene: TRBV7-2; j_gene: TRBJ1-2; d_gene: TRBD1; abundance: -; CDR3aa: CASSSGTADYGYTF; CDR3nt: TGTGCCAGCAGCTCCGGGACAGCCGACTATGGCTACACCTTC
v_gene: TRBV28; j_gene: TRBJ2-7; d_gene: TRBD1; abundance: -; CDR3aa: CASSLSRTGAAGEQYF; CDR3nt: TGTGCCAGCAGTTTGTCGCGGACAGGGGCCGCGGGTGAGCAGTACTTC
v_gene: TRBV5-1; j_gene: TRBJ1-2; d_gene: -; abundance: -; CDR3aa: CASSLGAGDNYGYTF; CDR3nt: TGCGCCAGCAGCTTGGGGGCAGGAGATAACTATGGCTACACCTTC
v_gene: TRBV7-2; j_gene: TRBJ2-3; d_gene: -; abundance: once; CDR3aa: CASSLDVDTQYF; CDR3nt: TGTGCCAGCAGCTTAGATGTAGATACGCAGTATTTT
v_gene: TRBV25-1; j_gene: TRBJ1-2; d_gene: -; abundance: -; CDR3aa: CASSEWAGASYGYTF; CDR3nt: TGTGCCAGCAGTGAATGGGCAGGGGCCTCCTATGGCTACACCTTC
v_gene: TRBV9; j_gene: TRBJ1-1; d_gene: TRBD1; abundance: -; CDR3aa: CASSVQGGTEAFF; CDR3nt: TGTGCCAGCAGCGTCCAGGGGGGGACTGAAGCTTTCTTT
v_gene: TRBV3-1/TRBV3-2; j_gene: TRBJ1-1; d_gene: -; abundance: -; CDR3aa: CASSQVDSPTEAFF; CDR3nt: TGTGCCAGCAGCCAAGTTGACTCCCCCACTGAAGCTTTCTTT
v_gene: TRBV7-2; j_gene: TRBJ1-5; d_gene: TRBD1; abundance: -; CDR3aa: CASSPGGYNQPQHF; CDR3nt: TGTGCCAGCAGCCCAGGGGGGTACAATCAGCCCCAGCATTTT
v_gene: TRBV19; j_gene: TRBJ1-2; d_gene: -; abundance: -; CDR3aa: CASSIDPTTNYGYTF; CDR3nt: TGTGCCAGTAGTATCGACCCGACAACTAACTATGGCTACACCTTC
v_gene: TRBV9; j_gene: TRBJ2-2; d_gene: TRBD1; abundance: -; CDR3aa: CASSVVGGANTGELFF; CDR3nt: TGTGCCAGCAGCGTAGTAGGGGGCGCGAACACCGGGGAGCTGTTTTTT
v_gene: TRBV5-1; j_gene: TRBJ2-2; d_gene: -; abundance: -; CDR3aa: CASATGTNTGELFF; CDR3nt: TGCGCCAGCGCTACAGGGACGAACACCGGGGAGCTGTTTTTT
v_gene: TRBV25-1; j_gene: TRBJ2-5; d_gene: TRBD1; abundance: -; CDR3aa: CASSPPGTGSETQYF; CDR3nt: TGTGCCAGCAGTCCCCCCGGGACAGGGTCAGAGACCCAGTACTTC
v_gene: TRBV6-2/TRBV6-3; j_gene: TRBJ1-6; d_gene: -; abundance: -; CDR3aa: CASSYNDIGFSPLHF; CDR3nt: TGTGCCAGCAGTTACAATGACATAGGATTTTCACCCCTCCACTTT
v_gene: TRBV28; j_gene: TRBJ1-5; d_gene: -; abundance: -; CDR3aa: CASSPPNNQPQHF; CDR3nt: TGTGCCAGCAGTCCCCCGAACAATCAGCCCCAGCATTTT
v_gene: TRBV11-2; j_gene: TRBJ2-2; d_gene: -; abundance: -; CDR3aa: CASSLEIAGTGELFF; CDR3nt: TGTGCCAGCAGCTTAGAAATTGCGGGGACCGGGGAGCTGTTTTTT
v_gene: TRBV7-2; j_gene: TRBJ1-2; d_gene: -; abundance: -; CDR3aa: CASSLEGGRGYTF; CDR3nt: TGTGCCAGCAGCTTAGAAGGGGGGCGTGGCTACACCTTC
v_gene: TRBV6-2/TRBV6-3; j_gene: TRBJ1-6; d_gene: TRBD1; abundance: -; CDR3aa: CASSSPGTASWALHF; CDR3nt: TGTGCCAGCAGTTCCCCCGGGACAGCCTCCTGGGCCCTCCACTTT